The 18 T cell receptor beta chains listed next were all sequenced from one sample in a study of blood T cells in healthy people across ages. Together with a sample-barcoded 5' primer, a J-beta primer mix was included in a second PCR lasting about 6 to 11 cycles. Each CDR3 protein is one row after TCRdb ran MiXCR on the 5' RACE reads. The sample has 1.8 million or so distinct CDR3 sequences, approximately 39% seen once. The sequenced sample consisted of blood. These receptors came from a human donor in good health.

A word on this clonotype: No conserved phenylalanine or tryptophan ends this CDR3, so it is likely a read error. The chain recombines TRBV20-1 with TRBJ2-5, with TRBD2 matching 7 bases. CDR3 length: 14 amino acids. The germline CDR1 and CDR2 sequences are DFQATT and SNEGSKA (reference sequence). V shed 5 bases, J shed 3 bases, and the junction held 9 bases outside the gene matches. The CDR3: CSAPRGGRKETQYS. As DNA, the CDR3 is TGCAGTGCTCCACGCGGGGGTAGGAAAGAGACCCAGTACTCC.

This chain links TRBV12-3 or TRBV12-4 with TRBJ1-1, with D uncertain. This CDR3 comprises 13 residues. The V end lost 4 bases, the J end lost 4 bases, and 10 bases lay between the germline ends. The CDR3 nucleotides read TGTGCCAGCAGTTACCAGGCAATCACTGAAGCTTTCTTT. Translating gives CASSYQAITEAFF.

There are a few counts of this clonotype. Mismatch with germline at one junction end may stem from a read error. This chain's CDR3 is CTISGVKEISYEQYF. The CDR3 coding sequence is TGTACCATCAGTGGGGTGAAAGAAATCTCCTACGAGCAGTACTTC. The rearrangement uses TRBV10-3 and TRBJ2-7; no reliable D call. Germline CDR1 reads ENHRY; CDR2 reads SYGVKD. This CDR3 is built from 15 residues.

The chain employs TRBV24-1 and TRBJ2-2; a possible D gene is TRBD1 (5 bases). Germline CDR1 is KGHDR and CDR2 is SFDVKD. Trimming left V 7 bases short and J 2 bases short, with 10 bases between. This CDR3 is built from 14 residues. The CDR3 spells CATRGVLNTGELFF. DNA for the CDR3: TGTGCCACCAGAGGGGTCCTAAACACCGGGGAGCTGTTTTTT.

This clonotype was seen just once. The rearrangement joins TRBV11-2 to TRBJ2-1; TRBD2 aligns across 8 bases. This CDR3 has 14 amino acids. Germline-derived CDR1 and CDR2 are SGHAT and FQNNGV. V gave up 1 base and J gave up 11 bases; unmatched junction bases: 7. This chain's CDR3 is CASSLGTSPTKQFF. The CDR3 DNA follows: TGTGCCAGCAGCTTAGGGACTAGCCCCACAAAGCAGTTCTTC. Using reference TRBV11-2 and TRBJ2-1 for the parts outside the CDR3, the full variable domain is EAGVAQSPRYKIIEKRQSVAFWCNPISGHATLYWYQQILGQGPKLLIQFQNNGVVDDSQLPKDRFSAERLKGVDSTLKIQPAKLEDSAVYLCASSLGTSPTKQFFGPGTRLTVL.

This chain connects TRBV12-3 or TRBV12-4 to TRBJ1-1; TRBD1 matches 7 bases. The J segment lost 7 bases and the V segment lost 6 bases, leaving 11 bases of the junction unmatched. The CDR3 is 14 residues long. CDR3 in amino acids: CASRDRDLGNEAFF. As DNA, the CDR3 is TGTGCCAGCAGAGACAGGGACTTGGGGAATGAAGCTTTCTTT.

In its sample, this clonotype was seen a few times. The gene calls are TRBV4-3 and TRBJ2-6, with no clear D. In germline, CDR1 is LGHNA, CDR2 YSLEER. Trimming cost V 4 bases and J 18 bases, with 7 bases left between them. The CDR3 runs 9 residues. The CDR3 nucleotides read TGCGCCAGCAGCCCGACTTCGACTTTC. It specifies CASSPTSTF.

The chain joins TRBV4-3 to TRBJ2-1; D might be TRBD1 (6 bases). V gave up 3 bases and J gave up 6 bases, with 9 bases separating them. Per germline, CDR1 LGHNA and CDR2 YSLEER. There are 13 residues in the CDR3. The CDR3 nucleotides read TGCGCCAGCAGCCAGGGGGCTCCCAATGAGCAGTTCTTC. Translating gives CASSQGAPNEQFF.

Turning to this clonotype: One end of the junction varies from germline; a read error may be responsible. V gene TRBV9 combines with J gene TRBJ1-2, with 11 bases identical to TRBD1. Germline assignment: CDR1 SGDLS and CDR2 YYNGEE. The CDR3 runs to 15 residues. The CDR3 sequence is CASSEGQGGYYGHTF. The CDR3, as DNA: TGTGCCAGCAGCGAGGGACAGGGGGGGTATTATGGCCACACCTTC.

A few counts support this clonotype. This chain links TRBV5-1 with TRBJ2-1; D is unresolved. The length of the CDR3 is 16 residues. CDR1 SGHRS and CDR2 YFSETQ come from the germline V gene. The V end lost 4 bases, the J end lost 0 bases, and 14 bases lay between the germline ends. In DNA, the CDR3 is TGCGCCAGCAGCCACGAGGCCGCTAGCTCCTACAATGAGCAGTTCTTC. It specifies CASSHEAASSYNEQFF.

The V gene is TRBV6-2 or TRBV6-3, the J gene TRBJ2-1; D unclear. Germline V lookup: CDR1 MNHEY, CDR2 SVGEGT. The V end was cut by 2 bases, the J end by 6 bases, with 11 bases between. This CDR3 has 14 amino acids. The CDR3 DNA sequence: TGTGCCAGCAGTTACCTAGAAGGCATCAATGAGCAGTTCTTC. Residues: CASSYLEGINEQFF.

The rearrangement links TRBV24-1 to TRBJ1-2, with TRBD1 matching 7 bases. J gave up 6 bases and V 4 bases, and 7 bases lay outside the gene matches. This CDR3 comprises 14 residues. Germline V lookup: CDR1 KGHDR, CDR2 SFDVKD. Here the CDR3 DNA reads TGTGCCACCAGTGAACCTGACAGGGAGGATGGCTACACCTTC. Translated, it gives CATSEPDREDGYTF.

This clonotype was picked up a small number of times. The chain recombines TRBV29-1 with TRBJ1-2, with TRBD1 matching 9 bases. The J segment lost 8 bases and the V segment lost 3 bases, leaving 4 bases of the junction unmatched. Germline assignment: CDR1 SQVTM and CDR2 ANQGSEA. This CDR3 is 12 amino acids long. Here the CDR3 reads CSVERTGEGYTF. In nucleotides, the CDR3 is TGCAGCGTTGAGAGGACAGGGGAAGGCTACACCTTC.

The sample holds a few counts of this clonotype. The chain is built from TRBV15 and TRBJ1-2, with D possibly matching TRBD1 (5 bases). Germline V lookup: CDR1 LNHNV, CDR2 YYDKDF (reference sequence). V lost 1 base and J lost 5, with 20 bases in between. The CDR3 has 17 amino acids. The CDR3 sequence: CATSRGSLQGGVYGYTF. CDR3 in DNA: TGTGCCACCAGCAGAGGATCATTGCAGGGAGGCGTATATGGCTACACCTTC.

The DNA of the CDR3 is TGTGCCAGTACTCAAAACATCGGCTCCTACGAGCAGTACTTC. Its protein product is CASTQNIGSYEQYF. The chain couples TRBV19 to TRBJ2-7; D remains unclear. V was pared by 7 bases and J by 0 bases, with 13 bases between. The CDR3 runs to 14 residues. Germline lookup yields CDR1 LNHDA and CDR2 SQIVND (reference sequence).

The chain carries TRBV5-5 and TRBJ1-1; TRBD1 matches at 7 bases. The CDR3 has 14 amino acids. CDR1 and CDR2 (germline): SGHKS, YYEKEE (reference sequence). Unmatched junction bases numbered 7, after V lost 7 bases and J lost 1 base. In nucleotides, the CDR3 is TGTGCCAGCCAGGGGGGACGCCAGAACACTGAAGCTTTCTTT. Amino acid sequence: CASQGGRQNTEAFF.

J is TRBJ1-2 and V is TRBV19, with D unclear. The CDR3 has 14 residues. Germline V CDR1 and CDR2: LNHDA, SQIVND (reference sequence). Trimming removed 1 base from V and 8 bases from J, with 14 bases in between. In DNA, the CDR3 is TGTGCCAGTAGTATAGGTTTCGGGTTAGTCGGCTACACCTTC. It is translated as CASSIGFGLVGYTF.

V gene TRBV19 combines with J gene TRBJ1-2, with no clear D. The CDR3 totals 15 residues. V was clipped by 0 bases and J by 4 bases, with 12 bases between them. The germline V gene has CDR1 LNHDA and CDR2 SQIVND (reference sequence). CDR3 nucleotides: TGTGCCAGTAGTATAGATCACGGGAAATCCTATGGCTACACCTTC. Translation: CASSIDHGKSYGYTF.